This T cell receptor (beta chain) was retrieved from a study of blood T cell repertoires in COVID-19. Study in general: Spain, Italy and the United States supplied samples that represented acute and convalescent COVID-19.

Libraries were prepared by immunoSEQ multiplex PCR; TCRdb keeps only in-frame clonotypes and omits some of them. The sample lists approximately 130,000 clones; roughly 80% were seen once. This clone was detected only once. The CDR3 totals 15 residues. Unmatched junction bases numbered 7, after V lost 2 bases and J lost 6 bases. The germline CDR1 and CDR2 sequences are MNHEY and SVGAGI. Individuals drawn from 24 US areas were about 18 to 95 years old. Cohort allocation depended upon clinical history that participants reported. Two consecutive negative NP/OP PCR tests, clearance, or resolved symptoms defined Cohort 3 recovery.

The chain recombines TRBV6-5 with TRBJ2-1, with 7 nucleotides matching TRBD2. Input material: PBMCs or T cells enriched from blood (not recorded which). This TCR derives from a man aged 30 to 45 who had recovered from COVID-19. CDR3 nucleotide sequence: TGTGCCAGCAGTTACGGATTAGCGGGCCGCAATGAGCAGTTCTTC. This codes for CASSYGLAGRNEQFF.